This record looks at one T cell receptor (beta chain) sequence and its context. Its antigen is as yet unknown. TCRdb processed the reads anew with MiXCR; each CDR3 protein has one entry. The data hold roughly 990,000 distinct CDR3 sequences, with 31% observed a single time. The sample comes from a study of T cell repertoires in cytomegalovirus infection. V was cut by 8 bases and J by 4 bases, with 14 bases left in between. Per the germline V gene, CDR1 is KGHDR and CDR2 is SFDVKD. The CDR3 is 14 residues long. Specimen: cultured CD8+ T cells from PBMCs, collected from culture after CMV antigen stimulation. This TCR derives from a human donor in good health (CMV status not recorded). Some clones in this sample may be carry-over from other donors' samples. The chain couples TRBV24-1 to TRBJ2-1, with D possibly being TRBD2 (7 bases). CDR3 loop: CATKGEGVYNEQFF. The CDR3 region has the DNA TGTGCCACCAAGGGGGAGGGGGTTTACAATGAGCAGTTCTTC.